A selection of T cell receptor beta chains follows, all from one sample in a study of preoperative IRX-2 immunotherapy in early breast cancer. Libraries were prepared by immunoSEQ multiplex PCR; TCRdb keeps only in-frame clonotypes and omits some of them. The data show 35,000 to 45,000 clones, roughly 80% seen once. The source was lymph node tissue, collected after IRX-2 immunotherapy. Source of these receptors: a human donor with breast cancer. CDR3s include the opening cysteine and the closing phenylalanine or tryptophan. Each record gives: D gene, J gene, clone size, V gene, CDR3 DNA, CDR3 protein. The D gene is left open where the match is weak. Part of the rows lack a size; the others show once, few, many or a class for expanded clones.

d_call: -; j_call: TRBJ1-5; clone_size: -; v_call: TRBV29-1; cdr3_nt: TGCAGCGTTGCGGTAGGTAATCAGCCCCAGCATTTT; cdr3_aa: CSVAVGNQPQHF
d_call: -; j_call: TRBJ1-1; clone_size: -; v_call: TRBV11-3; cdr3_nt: TGTGCCAGCAGCTCAGGAGGGATAAACACTGAAGCTTTCTTT; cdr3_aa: CASSSGGINTEAFF
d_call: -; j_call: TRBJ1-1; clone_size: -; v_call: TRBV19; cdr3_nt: TGTGCCGTTGCAACGGAGCTGTACACTGAAGCTTTCTTT; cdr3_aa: CAVATELYTEAFF
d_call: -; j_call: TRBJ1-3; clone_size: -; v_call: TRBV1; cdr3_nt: TGCGCCAGCAGCCAGAGCAGACAGGCTCTAGTCGGAAACACCATATATTTT; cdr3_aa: CASSQSRQALVGNTIYF
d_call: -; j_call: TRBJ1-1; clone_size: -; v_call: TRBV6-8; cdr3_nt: TGTGCCATCTGGGGAGGGAGAACTGAAGCTTTCTTT; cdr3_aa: CAIWGGRTEAFF
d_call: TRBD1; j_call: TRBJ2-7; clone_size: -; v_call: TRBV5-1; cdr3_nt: TGCGCCAGCAGCTTGGGGGACAGCCCATACGAGCAGTACTTC; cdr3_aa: CASSLGDSPYEQYF
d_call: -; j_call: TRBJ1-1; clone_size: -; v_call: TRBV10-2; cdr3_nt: TGCGCCGGCGGGTGGGGGAACACTGAAGCTTTCTTT; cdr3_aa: CAGGWGNTEAFF
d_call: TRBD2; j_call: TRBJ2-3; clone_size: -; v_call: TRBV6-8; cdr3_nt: TGTGCCAGCAGCTCAGCGGGGGGCACAGATACGCAGTATTTT; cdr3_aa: CASSSAGGTDTQYF
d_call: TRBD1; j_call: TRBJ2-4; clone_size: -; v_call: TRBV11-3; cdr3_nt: TGTGCCAGCAGTCTCCGGGACAGGGGGAACATTCAGTACTTC; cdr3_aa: CASSLRDRGNIQYF
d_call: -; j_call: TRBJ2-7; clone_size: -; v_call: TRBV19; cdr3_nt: TGTGCCAGTAGTATCCCCTCCTACGAGCAGTACTTC; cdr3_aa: CASSIPSYEQYF
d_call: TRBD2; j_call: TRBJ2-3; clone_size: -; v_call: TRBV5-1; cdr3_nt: TGCGCCAGCAGCTGGGGACTAGCCACAGATACGCAGTATTTT; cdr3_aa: CASSWGLATDTQYF
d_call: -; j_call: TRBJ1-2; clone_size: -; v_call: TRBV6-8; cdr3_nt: TGTGCCAGCAGTTATGGAGTCGGCCGCACGTGGGACGGCTACACCTTC; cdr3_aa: CASSYGVGRTWDGYTF
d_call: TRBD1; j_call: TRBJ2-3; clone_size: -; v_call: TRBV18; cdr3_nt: TGTGCCAGCTCACCGACAGGGTTGGGCACAGATACGCAGTATTTT; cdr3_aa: CASSPTGLGTDTQYF
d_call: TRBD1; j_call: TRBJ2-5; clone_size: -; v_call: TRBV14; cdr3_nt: TGTGCCAGCAGCCAAGCCACGACAGGGTTGGAGACCCAGTACTTC; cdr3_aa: CASSQATTGLETQYF
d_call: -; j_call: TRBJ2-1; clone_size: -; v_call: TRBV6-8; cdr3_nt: TGTGCCAGCAGTTACTCTTTCGCGGGGGCGGTCAATGAGCAGTTCTTC; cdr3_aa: CASSYSFAGAVNEQFF
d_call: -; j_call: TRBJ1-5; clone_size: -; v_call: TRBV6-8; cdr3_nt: TGTGCCAGCAGTTTACTTCCAATCTCCAATCAGCCCCAGCATTTT; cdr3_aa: CASSLLPISNQPQHF
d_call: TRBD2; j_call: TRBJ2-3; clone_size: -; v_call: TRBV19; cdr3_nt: TGTGCCAGTAGTATAGGAGGAGGGCGGGGGGCGGAAGATACGCAGTATTTT; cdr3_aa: CASSIGGGRGAEDTQYF
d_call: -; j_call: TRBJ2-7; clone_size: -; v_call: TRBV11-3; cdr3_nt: TGTGCCAGCAGCTTAGATTGGGGGGCATCCTACGAGCAGTACTTC; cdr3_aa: CASSLDWGASYEQYF
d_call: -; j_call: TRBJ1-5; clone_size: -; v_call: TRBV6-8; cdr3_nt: TGTGCCAGCAGTCGAGAGAGGACAGTTAGCAATCAGCCCCAGCATTTT; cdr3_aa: CASSRERTVSNQPQHF
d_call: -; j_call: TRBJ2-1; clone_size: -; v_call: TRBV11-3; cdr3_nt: TGTGCCAGCAGCTTACGGACAGCTGGGAATGAGCAGTTCTTC; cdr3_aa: CASSLRTAGNEQFF
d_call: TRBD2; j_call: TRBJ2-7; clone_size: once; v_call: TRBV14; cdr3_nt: TGTGCCAGCAGCCAAGCCCGGGGGGGGCTTCTGACCTACGAGCAGTACTTC; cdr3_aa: CASSQARGGLLTYEQYF
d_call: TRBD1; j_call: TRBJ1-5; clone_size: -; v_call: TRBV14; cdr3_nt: TGTGCCAGCAGCCAAGAGGGACAGGGATTTCAGTCTCAGCCCCAGCATTTT; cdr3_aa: CASSQEGQGFQSQPQHF
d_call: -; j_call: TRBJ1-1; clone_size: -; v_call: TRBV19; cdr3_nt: TGTGCCAGTAGTAGCGGGTGGGGTACTGAAGCTTTCTTT; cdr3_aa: CASSSGWGTEAFF
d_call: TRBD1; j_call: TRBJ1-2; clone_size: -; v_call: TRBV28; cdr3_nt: TGTGCCAGCAGTTTACCGGGCAGGGGGTATGGCTACACCTTC; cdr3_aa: CASSLPGRGYGYTF
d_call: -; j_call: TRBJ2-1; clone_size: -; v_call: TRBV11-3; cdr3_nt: TGTGCCAGCAGTGCCGTGGGGGGGCGGCACGATGAGCAGTTCTTC; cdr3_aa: CASSAVGGRHDEQFF
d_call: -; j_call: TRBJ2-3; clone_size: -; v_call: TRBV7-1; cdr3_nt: TGTGCCAGCAGCCTGAACGCCCGAGATACGCAGTATTTT; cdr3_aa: CASSLNARDTQYF
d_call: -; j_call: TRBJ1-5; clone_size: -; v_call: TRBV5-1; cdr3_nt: TGCGCCAGCAGCGTGGAAGGGGATAGCAATCAGCCCCAGCATTTT; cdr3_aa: CASSVEGDSNQPQHF
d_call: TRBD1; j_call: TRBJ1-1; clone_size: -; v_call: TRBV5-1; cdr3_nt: TGCGCCAGCAGCCCGGGACAGGGTCTGAACACTGAAGCTTTCTTT; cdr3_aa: CASSPGQGLNTEAFF
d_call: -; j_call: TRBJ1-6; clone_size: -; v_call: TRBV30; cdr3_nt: TGTGCCTGGGGTGAGGCGTTGGATTCACCCCTCCACTTT; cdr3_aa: CAWGEALDSPLHF
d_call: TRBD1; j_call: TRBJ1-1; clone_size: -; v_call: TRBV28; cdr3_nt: TGTGCCAGCAGGTCGGACAGGTTTGAAGCTTTCTTT; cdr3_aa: CASRSDRFEAFF
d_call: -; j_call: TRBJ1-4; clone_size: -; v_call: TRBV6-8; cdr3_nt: TGTGCCAGCAGTTACCTTGGGGGCATTAATGAAAAACTGTTTTTT; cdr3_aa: CASSYLGGINEKLFF
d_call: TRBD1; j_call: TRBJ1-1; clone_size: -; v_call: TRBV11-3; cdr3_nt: TGTGCCAGCAGCGGGGGACAGGCGAACACTGAAGCTTTCTTT; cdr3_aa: CASSGGQANTEAFF
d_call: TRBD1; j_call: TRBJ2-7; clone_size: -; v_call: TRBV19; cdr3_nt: TGTGCCAGTAGTACCGGGGACAGCTACGAGCAGTACTTC; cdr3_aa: CASSTGDSYEQYF
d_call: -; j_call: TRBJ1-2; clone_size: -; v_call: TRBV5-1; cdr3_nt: TGCGCCAGCAGCTTGCCTACAACTAACTATGGCTACACCTTC; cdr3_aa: CASSLPTTNYGYTF
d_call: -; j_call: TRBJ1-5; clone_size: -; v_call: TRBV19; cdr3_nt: TGTGCCAGTAGTATAGAGGGGAATAGCAATCAGCCCCAGCATTTT; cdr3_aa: CASSIEGNSNQPQHF
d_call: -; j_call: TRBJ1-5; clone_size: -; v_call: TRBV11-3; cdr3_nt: TGTGCCAGCAGCTTAACCGCCGGAGGCGATCAGCCCCAGCATTTT; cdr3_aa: CASSLTAGGDQPQHF
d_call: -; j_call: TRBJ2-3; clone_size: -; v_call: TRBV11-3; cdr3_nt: TGTGCCAGCAGCTTGCTTCCCCAGGGCACAGATACGCAGTATTTT; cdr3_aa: CASSLLPQGTDTQYF
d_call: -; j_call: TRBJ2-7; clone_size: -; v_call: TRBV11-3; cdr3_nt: TGTGCCAGCAGCTCCCTTCGGTCCGGGAACGAGCAGTACTTC; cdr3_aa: CASSSLRSGNEQYF
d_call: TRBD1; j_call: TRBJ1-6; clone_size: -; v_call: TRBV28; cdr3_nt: TGTGCCAGCAGTTTAATTCGACGGACAGGGGATAATTCACCCCTCCACTTT; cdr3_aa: CASSLIRRTGDNSPLHF
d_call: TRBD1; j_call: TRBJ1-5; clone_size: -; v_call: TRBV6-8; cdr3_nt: TGTGCCAGCGAAAGAAATCAGGGGGCGCGTGGGCCCCAGCATTTT; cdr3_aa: CASERNQGARGPQHF
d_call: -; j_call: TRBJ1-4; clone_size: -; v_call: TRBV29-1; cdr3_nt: TGCAGCGTCCAGGAGGTGGTTCATGAAAAACTGTTTTTT; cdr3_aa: CSVQEVVHEKLFF
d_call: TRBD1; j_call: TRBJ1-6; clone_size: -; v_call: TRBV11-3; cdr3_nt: TGTGCCAGCAGCCATGAACCGGGACAGGGCGCTGGTTCACCCCTCCACTTT; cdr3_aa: CASSHEPGQGAGSPLHF
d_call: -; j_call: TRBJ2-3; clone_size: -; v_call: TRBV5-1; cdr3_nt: TGCGCCAGCAGTCCCGGGGCAGACTCTACGATTCGGACAGATACGCAGTATTTT; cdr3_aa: CASSPGADSTIRTDTQYF